The TCR beta chain described here comes from a study of OX40 agonist ivuxolimab in advanced cancers. For the study at large: Dose-escalation patients' cancers were hepatocellular carcinoma, melanoma, renal cell or head and neck cancer. The group had a mean age of about 64 years, ranged from roughly 20 to 80, and was 82.7% male.

The method was immunoSEQ multiplex PCR; TCRdb's version includes in-frame clones alone and lacks a portion of them. Among 90,000 to 120,000 clones listed, just over 90% were seen once. With respect to this clone: The antigen is unknown.

Regarding the study as a whole: Expanded clones were, on average, more numerous in CD8+ T cells than in CD4+.

The V gene lost 5 bases and the J gene lost 2 bases, with 9 bases spanning the gap. CDR1 is SGHDT, CDR2 YYEEEE, per germline. This CDR3 comprises 13 residues. The sample consisted of CD4+ or CD8+ T cells sorted from blood, taken in a trial of the OX40 agonist ivuxolimab. This chain joins TRBV5-6 and TRBJ2-3; a possible D gene is TRBD2 (5 bases). The sequence derives from an adult with an advanced solid tumor such as melanoma, head and neck, liver or kidney cancer. This CDR3 reads CASRREITDTQYF. In DNA, the CDR3 is TGTGCCAGCAGAAGGGAGATCACAGATACGCAGTATTTT.